This T cell receptor (beta chain) appears in the sequencing data of a study of blood T cell repertoires in COVID-19. Study summary: Collection of acute and convalescent COVID-19 samples took place in the United States, Italy and Spain.

V dropped 6 bases and J dropped 4; count of bases not matched to a gene: 8. Germline values: CDR1 MNHEY, CDR2 SMNVEV (reference sequence). The CDR3 spans 14 residues. In the original analysis: Amplification of reference gene primers was used by the study to estimate nucleated cell counts. Repertoires were generated with immunoSEQ multiplex PCR, while TCRdb's copy carries only in-frame clones and drops some. The DNA was the basis for D and trimming; V, J and clone size are from that table. Of tens of thousands of clones listed, 88% were seen once; the top ten hold roughly 5.5%. V gene TRBV27 combines with J gene TRBJ1-1; 7 bases match TRBD1. The sequenced sample was peripheral blood. This TCR derives from a human donor in a cohort sampled during active COVID-19. This CDR3 is CASSRQGGSTEAFF. For the CDR3, the DNA is TGTGCCAGCAGCAGACAGGGTGGGAGCACTGAAGCTTTCTTT.